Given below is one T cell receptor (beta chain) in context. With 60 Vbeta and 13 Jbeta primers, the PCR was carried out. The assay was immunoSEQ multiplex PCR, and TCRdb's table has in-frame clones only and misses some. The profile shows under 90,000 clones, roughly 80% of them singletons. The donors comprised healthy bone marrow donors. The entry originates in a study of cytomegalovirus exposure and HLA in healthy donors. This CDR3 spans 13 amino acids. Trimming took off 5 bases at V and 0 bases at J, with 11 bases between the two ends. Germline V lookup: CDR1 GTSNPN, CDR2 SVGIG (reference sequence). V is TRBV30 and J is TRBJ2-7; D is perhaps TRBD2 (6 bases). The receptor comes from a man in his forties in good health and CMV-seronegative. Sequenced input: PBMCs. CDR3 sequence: CAWATGASYEQYF. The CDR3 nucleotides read TGTGCCTGGGCTACGGGAGCCTCCTACGAGCAGTACTTC.